This T cell receptor (beta chain) was captured in a study of neurological immune-mediated disorders. The V and J ends lost 0 bases and 1 base respectively, with 9 bases between them. The CDR3 runs to 15 residues. Germline V CDR1 and CDR2: SGHRS, YFSETQ. This clonotype was counted ten times or more. The antigen is unknown. Overall study findings and caveats: The greatest TCR clonal expansion occurred in HTLV-1-associated myelopathy and the least in multiple sclerosis, which fell below healthy controls.

TCRdb redid the calling of the 5' RACE reads with MiXCR, one entry per CDR3 protein. The data show some 28,000 distinct CDR3 sequences, with roughly 6.7% seen just once and about 9% held by the top ten. The J gene is TRBJ2-3, the V gene TRBV5-1, with D possibly TRBD1 on 5 matching bases. This receptor was obtained from a woman aged 50 to 65 in good health. Material: PBMCs. DNA of the CDR3: TGCGCCAGCAGCTTGGGACAGTTTGGCACAGATACGCAGTATTTT. Protein: CASSLGQFGTDTQYF.